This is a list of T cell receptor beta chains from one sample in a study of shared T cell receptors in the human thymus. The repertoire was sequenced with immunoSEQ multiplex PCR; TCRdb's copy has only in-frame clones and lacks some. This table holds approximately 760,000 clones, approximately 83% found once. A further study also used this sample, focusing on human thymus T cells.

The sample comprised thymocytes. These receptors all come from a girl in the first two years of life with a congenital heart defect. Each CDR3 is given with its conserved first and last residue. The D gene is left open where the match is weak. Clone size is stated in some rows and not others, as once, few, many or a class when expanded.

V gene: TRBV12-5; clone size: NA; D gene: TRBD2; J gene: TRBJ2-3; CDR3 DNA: TGTGCTAAACGTCTAGCGGGAACAGATACGCAGTATTTT; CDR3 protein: CAKRLAGTDTQYF
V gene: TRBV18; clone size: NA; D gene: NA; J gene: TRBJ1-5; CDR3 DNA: TGTGCCAGCTCACCACGTCTCATTCTGGGACACCGAAGCAATCAGCCCCAGCATTTT; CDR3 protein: CASSPRLILGHRSNQPQHF
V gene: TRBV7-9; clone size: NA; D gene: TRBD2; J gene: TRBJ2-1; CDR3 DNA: TGTGCCAGCAGCTTAGCATGGCTAGCGGGGGGACTATCGAATGAGCAGTTCTTC; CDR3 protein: CASSLAWLAGGLSNEQFF
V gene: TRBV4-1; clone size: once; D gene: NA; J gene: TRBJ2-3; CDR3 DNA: TGCGCCAGCAGCCAAGTTACTCGCCCTTTCACAGATACGCAGTATTTT; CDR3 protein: CASSQVTRPFTDTQYF
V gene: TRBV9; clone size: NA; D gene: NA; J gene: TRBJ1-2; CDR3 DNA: TGTGCCAGCACCCCCGGACAGACCCTATCAGTAACCTTC; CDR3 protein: CASTPGQTLSVTF
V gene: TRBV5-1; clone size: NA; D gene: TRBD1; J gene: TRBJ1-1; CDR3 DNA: TGCGCCAGCAGCGCACGCAGAGGGACAGACAATCATAGTGAAGCTTTCTTT; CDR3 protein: CASSARRGTDNHSEAFF
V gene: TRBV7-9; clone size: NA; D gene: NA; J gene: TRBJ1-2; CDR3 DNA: TGTGCCAGCAGTCTGGGACTTTATGGCTACACCTTC; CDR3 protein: CASSLGLYGYTF
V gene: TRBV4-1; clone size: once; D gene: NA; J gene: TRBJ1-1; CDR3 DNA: TGCGCCAGCAGCCAGGCCGACAGGCTACTAGGGAACACTGAAGCTTTCTTT; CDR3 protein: CASSQADRLLGNTEAFF
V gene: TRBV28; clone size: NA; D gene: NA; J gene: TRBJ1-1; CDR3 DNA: TGTGCCAGCAGTTCGGGGGGCCGCGGCACTGAAGCTTTCTTT; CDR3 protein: CASSSGGRGTEAFF
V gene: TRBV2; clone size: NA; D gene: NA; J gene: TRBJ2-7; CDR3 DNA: TGTGCCAGCAGTGAAAGTCGGGGGTTACTATACGAGCAGTACTTC; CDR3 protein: CASSESRGLLYEQYF
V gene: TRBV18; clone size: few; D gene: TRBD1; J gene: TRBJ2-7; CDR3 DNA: TGTGCCAGCTCACCCCGGGACAGGGCCCCCTACGAGCAGTACTTC; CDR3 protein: CASSPRDRAPYEQYF
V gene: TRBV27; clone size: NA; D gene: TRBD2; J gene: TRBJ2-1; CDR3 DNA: TGTGCCAGCAGTTCAACGACTAGCGGGGGGGCCCATGAGCAGTTCTTC; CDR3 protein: CASSSTTSGGAHEQFF
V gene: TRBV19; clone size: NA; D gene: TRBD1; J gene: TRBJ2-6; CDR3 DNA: TGTGCCAGTAGTATAGCAAAGGGGGATGAGGACAGGGCGTCGTCTGGGGCCAACGTCCTGACTTTC; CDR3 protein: CASSIAKGDEDRASSGANVLTF
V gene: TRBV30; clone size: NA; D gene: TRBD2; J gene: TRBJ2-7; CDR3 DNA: TGTGCCTGGAAAGTTAGCGGGGGGTCCTACGAGCAGTACTTC; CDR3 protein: CAWKVSGGSYEQYF
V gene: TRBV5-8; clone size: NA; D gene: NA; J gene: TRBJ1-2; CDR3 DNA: TGTGCCAGCAGCTTGGCCCCCCAGGGTATCTTTTTCGTCTATGGCTACACCTTC; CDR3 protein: CASSLAPQGIFFVYGYTF
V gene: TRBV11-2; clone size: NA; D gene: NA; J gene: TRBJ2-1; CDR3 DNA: TGTGCCAGCAGTTCCTGGGGGGAGTTTTACAATGAGCAGTTCTTC; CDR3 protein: CASSSWGEFYNEQFF
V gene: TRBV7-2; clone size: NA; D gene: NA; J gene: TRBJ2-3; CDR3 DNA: TGTGCCAGCAGCTTAGGCCAGAGCACAGATACGCAGTATTTT; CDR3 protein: CASSLGQSTDTQYF
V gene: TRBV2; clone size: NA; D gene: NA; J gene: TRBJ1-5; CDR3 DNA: TGTGCCAGCAGTACCCAAACACCCCAGCCCCAGCATTTT; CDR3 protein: CASSTQTPQPQHF
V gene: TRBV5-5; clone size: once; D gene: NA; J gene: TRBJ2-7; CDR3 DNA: TGTGCCAGCAGCTTGTTTCGGGACTACGAGCAGTACTTC; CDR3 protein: CASSLFRDYEQYF
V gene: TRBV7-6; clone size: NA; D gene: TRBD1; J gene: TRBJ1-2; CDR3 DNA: TGTGCCAGCAGCTTAGACCACAGGGGCCCTAACTATGGCTACACCTTC; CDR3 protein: CASSLDHRGPNYGYTF
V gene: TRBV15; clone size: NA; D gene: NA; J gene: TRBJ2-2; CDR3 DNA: TGTGCCACCCCATCGTCGGGGGGCTACACCGGGGAGCTGTTTTTT; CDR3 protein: CATPSSGGYTGELFF
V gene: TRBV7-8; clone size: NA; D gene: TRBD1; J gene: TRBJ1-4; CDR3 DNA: TGTGCCAGCAGCCCCAGGACAGGGATGAATGAAAAACTGTTTTTT; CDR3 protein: CASSPRTGMNEKLFF
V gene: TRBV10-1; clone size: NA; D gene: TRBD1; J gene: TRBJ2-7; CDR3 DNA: TGCGCCAGCAGTGGGACAGGGTCATACGAGCAGTACTTC; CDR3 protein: CASSGTGSYEQYF
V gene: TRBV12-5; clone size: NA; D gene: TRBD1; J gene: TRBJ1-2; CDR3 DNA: TGTGCTAGTGGTTTGGTACCATCTGACACAGGGGGTTCGTATGGCTACACCTTC; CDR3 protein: CASGLVPSDTGGSYGYTF
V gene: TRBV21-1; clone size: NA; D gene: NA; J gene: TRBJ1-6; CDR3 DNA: TGTGCCAGCATCTGTGGGACAGGCCGAAATTACAGAAGGGCTTCACCCCTCCACTTT; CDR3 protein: CASICGTGRNYRRASPLHF
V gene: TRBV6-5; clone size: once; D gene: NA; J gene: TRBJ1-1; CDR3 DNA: TGTGCCACAAGGGGGTTCATGAACACTGAAGCTTTCTTT; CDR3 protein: CATRGFMNTEAFF
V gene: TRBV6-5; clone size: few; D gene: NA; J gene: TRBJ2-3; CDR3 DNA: TGTGCCAGCAGTTCCTCTCGGGGGACAGATACGCAGTATTTT; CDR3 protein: CASSSSRGTDTQYF
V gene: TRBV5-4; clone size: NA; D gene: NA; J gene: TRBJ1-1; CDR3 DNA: TGTGCCAGCAGCTTTTCAGTGAACACTGAAGCTTTCTTT; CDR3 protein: CASSFSVNTEAFF
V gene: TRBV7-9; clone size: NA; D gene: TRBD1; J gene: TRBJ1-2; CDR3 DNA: TGTGCCAGCAGCCATCTCAGGACAGGGATCCCCTATGGCTACACCTTC; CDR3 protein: CASSHLRTGIPYGYTF
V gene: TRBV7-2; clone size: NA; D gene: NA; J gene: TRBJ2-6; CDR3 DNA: TGTGCCAGCAGCTCCAACCTATACTCTGGGGCCAACGTCCTGACTTTC; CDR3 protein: CASSSNLYSGANVLTF
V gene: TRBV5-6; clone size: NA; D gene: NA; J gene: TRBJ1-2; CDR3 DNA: TGTGCCAGCGGAACTCAGGGGAACTATGGCTACACCTTC; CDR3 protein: CASGTQGNYGYTF
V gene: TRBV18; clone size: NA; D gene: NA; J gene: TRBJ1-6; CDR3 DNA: TGTGCCAGCTCACCGAGGAAGAATTCACCCCTCCACTTT; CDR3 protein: CASSPRKNSPLHF
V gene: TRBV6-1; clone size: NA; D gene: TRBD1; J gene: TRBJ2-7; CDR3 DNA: TGTGCCAGCAGTGACCGGGACAGGGGGATCTCCTACGAGCAGTACTTC; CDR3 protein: CASSDRDRGISYEQYF
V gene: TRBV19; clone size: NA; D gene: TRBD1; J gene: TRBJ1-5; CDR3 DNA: TGTGCCAGTAGTCTCAAGGGGGACAGAGAAAACAATCAGCCCCAGCATTTT; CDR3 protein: CASSLKGDRENNQPQHF
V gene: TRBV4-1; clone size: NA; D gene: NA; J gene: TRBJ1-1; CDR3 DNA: TGCGCCAGCAGCCAAGATCCCGGGGGGCCTACATATGAAGCTTTCTTT; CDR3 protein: CASSQDPGGPTYEAFF
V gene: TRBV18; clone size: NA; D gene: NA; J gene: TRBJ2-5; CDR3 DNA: TGTGCCAGCTTTAAAGAGACCCAGTACTTC; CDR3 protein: CASFKETQYF
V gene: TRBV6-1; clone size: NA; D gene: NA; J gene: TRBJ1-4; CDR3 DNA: TGTGCCAGCAGTGACATAATATTGGGGGGAAATGAAAAACTGTTTTTT; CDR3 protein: CASSDIILGGNEKLFF
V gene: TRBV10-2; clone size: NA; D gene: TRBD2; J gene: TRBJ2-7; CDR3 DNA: TGCGCCAGCAGTGAGGCCAATCTAGGGTGGCTAGCGGGGGGGCGAATGATAAACGAGCAGTACTTC; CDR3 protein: CASSEANLGWLAGGRMINEQYF
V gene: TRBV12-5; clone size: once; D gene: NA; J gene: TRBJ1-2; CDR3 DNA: TGTGCTAGTGTTCCTCGCAAGGAGGACAGAGATGGCTACACCTTC; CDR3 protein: CASVPRKEDRDGYTF
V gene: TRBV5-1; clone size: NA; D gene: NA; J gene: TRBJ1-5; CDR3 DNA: TGCGCCAGCAGGAAATCAACGGATCAGCCCCAGCATTTT; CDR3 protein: CASRKSTDQPQHF
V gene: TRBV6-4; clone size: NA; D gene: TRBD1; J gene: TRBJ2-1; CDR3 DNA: TGTGCCAGCAGTGATATACCGCCGGGGGCAGGGGGCGGAAGGCAGTTCTTC; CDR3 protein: CASSDIPPGAGGGRQFF
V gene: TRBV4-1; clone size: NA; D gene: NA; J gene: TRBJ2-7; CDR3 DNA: TGCGCCAGCAGCCAAAGAGGGCGTCCAGATTCCTACGAGCAGTACTTC; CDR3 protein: CASSQRGRPDSYEQYF
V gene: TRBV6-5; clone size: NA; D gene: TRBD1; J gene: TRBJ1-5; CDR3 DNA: TGTGCCAGCAGTTACTCGAGACAGGGGTATCAGCCCCAGCATTTT; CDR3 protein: CASSYSRQGYQPQHF
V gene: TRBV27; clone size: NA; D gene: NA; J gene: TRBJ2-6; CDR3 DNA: TGTGCCAGCAGTCCCACAGGAAGCTCTGGGGCCAACGTCCTGACTTTC; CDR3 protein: CASSPTGSSGANVLTF
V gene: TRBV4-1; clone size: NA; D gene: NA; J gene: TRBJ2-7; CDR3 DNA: TGCGCCAGCAGCCAACAGTACGACTACGAGCAGTACTTC; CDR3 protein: CASSQQYDYEQYF
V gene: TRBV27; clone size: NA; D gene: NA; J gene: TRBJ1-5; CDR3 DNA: TGTGCCAGCAGTTTATCGAAAGGGTCGCGGGGAAATCAGCCCCAGCATTTT; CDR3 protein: CASSLSKGSRGNQPQHF
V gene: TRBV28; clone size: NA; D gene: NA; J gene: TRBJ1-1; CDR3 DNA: TGTGCCACATCGGACACTGAAGCTTTCTTT; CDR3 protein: CATSDTEAFF
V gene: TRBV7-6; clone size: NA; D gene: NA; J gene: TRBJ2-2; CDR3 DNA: TGTGCCAGCAGCTTAGCTAGCTGGAGCGGGGAGCTGTTTTTT; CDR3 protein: CASSLASWSGELFF
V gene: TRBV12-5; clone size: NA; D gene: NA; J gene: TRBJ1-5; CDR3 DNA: TGTGCTAGTGGCCCCATGAGGGCTGGTCAGCCCCAGCATTTT; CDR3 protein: CASGPMRAGQPQHF
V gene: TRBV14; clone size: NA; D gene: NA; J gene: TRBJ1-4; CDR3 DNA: TGTGCCAGCAGCCAAGATCTGGCACAGCCTGAAAAACTGTTTTTT; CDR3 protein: CASSQDLAQPEKLFF
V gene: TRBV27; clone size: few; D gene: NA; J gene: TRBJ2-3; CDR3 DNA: TGTGCCAGCAGTCCTACTAGGGCTAGCCTTGATAGCACAGATACGCAGTATTTT; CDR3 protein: CASSPTRASLDSTDTQYF
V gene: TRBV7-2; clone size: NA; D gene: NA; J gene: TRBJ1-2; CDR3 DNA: TGTGCCAGCAGCCCTCGGGGCAGGGGTGGAGGCTACACCTTC; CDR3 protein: CASSPRGRGGGYTF
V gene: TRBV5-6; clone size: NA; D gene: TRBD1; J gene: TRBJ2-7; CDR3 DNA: TGTGCCAGCAGCGCCGGGACAGGGGCCTCCTACGAGCAGTACTTC; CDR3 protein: CASSAGTGASYEQYF
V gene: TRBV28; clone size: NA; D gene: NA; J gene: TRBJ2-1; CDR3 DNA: TGTGCCAGCAGTTTATGGTCCGAAAAGGAATACCCCGGGGATGAGCAGTTCTTC; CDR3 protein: CASSLWSEKEYPGDEQFF
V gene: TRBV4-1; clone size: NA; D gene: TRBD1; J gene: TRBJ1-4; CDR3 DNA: TGCGCCAGCACCGCAATCCTGGACAGGGTGAAGGGAAAACTGTTTTTT; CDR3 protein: CASTAILDRVKGKLFF
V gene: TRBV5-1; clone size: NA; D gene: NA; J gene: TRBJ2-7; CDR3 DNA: TGCGCCAGCAGCTTGATGGCACCCAGCTCCTACGAGCAGTACTTC; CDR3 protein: CASSLMAPSSYEQYF
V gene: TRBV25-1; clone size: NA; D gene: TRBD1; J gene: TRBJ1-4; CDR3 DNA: TGTGCCAGCAGTGGGTCGGACAGGGGCGTTGAAAAACTGTTTTTT; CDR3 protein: CASSGSDRGVEKLFF
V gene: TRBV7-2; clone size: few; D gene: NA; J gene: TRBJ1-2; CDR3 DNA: TGTGCCAGCAACTACCAGGGCGGGGAATTGACTAACTATGGCTACACCTTC; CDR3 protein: CASNYQGGELTNYGYTF
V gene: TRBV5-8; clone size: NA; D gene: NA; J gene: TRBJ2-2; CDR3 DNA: TGTGCCAGCTGCGGGGATGGGGCCGGGGAGCTGTTTTTT; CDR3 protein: CASCGDGAGELFF